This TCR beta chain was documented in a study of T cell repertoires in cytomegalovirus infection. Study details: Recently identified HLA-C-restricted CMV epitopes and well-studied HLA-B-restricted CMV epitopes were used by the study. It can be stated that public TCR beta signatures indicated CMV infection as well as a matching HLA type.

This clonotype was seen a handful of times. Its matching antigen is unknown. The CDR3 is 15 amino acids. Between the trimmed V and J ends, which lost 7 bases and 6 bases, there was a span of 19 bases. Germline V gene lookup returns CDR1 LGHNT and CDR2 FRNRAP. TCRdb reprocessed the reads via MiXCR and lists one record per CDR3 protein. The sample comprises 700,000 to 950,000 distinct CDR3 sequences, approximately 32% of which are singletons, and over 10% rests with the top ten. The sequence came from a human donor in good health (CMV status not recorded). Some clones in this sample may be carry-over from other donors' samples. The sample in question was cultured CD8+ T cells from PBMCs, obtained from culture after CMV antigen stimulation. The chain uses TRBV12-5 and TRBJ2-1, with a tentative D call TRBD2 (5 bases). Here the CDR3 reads CASALRRTPVNEQFF. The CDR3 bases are TGTGCTAGTGCCCTGCGGAGGACCCCCGTCAATGAGCAGTTCTTC.